This T cell receptor (beta chain) was profiled in a study of T cell responses to AZD1222 COVID-19 vaccine. Study-level points and caveats: Two AZD1222 administrations were followed by greater Spike-specific TCR breadth and depth. Donors were largely white British and mainly female; clonal diversity was possibly underestimated.

Notes on this clone: Antigen unknown.

Data came from immunoSEQ multiplex PCR; TCRdb stores just in-frame clones and leaves some out. This table has about 140,000 clones, approximately 91% appearing once. This CDR3 region has 14 residues. CDR1 and CDR2 from the germline V gene are SGHAT and FQNNGV. V was trimmed by 1 base and J by 1 base, leaving 7 bases between them. Second-dose intervals of approximately 4 or approximately 12 weeks were pooled. This receptor was identified in an adult who received the AZD1222 COVID-19 vaccine. Specimen: peripheral blood, collected 28 days after the second AZD1222 dose. The chain carries TRBV11-2 and TRBJ1-1; D gene ambiguous. CDR3 in amino acids: CASSLVLGNTEAFF. CDR3 coding DNA: TGTGCCAGCAGCTTAGTACTGGGGAACACTGAAGCTTTCTTT. The whole variable domain, filled in from reference TRBV11-2 and TRBJ1-1, reads EAGVAQSPRYKIIEKRQSVAFWCNPISGHATLYWYQQILGQGPKLLIQFQNNGVVDDSQLPKDRFSAERLKGVDSTLKIQPAKLEDSAVYLCASSLVLGNTEAFFGQGTRLTVV.